This T cell receptor beta chain was captured by sequencing in a study of early T cells in non-severe SARS-CoV-2 infection. Study at large: Sequenced bulk RNA came from whole blood that was unsorted, and chains were unpaired.

This clonotype was found once. TCRdb processed the 5' RACE reads anew with MiXCR; each CDR3 protein has one entry. The sample gives approximately 79,000 distinct CDR3 sequences, about 12% of which show up once; 6% is in the top ten. Trimming removed 2 bases at V and 0 bases at J, with 8 bases between. Germline CDR1 SGHTS, CDR2 YDEGEE. The CDR3 consists of 14 residues. The receptor's source is an adult who was a healthcare worker with PCR-confirmed SARS-CoV-2 infection or an uninfected control (not recorded which). This rearrangement joins TRBV5-8 to TRBJ1-1; TRBD1 is a possible D gene (5 bases). Material: whole blood. CDR3 DNA: TGTGCCAGCAGCTTTGGGACGGTGAACACTGAAGCTTTCTTT. It codes for CASSFGTVNTEAFF.